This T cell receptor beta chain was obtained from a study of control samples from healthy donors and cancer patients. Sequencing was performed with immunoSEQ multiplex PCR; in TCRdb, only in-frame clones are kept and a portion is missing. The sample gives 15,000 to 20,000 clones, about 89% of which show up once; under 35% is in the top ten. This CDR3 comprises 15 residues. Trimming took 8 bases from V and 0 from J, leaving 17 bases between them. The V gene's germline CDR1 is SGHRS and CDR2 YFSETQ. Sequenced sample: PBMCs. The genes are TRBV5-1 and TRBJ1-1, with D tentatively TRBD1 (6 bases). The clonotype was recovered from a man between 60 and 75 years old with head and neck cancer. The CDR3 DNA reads TGCGCCAGTCAACAGGGAGCTTCCATGAACACTGAAGCTTTCTTT. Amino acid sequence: CASQQGASMNTEAFF.